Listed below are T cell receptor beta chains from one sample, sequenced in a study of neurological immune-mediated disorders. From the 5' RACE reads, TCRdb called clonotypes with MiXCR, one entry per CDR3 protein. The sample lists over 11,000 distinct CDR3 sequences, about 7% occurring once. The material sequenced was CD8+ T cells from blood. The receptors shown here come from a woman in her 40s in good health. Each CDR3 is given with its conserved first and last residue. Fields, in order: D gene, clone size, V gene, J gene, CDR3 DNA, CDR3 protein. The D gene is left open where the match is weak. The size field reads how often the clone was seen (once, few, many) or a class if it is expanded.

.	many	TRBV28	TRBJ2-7	TGTGCCAGCAGTACAAACAGGGTGGACGAGCAGTACTTC	CASSTNRVDEQYF
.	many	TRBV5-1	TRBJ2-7	TGCGCCAGCAGCTTCAACAGAAACTACGAGCAGTACTTC	CASSFNRNYEQYF
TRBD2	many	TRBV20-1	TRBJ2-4	TGCAGTGCTAGGGCAGCGGGAGATGCCAAAAACATTCAGTACTTC	CSARAAGDAKNIQYF
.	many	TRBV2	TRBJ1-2	TGTGCCAGCAGGGAACAGCCTTTCTATGGCTACACCTTC	CASREQPFYGYTF
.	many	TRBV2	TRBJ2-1	TGTGCCAGCAGACCACGACTAGACAATGAGCAGTTCTTC	CASRPRLDNEQFF
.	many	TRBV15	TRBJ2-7	TGTGCCACCAGCAGAGATGCGGGGGCCCCCAAGTACTTC	CATSRDAGAPKYF
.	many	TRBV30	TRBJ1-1	TGTGCCCTCGGAATCAACACTGAAGCTTTCTTT	CALGINTEAFF
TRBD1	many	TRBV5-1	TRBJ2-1	TGCGCCAGCAGCTCTCGGACAGGGGAAGTGAGAAATGAGCAGTTCTTC	CASSSRTGEVRNEQFF
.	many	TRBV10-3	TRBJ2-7	TGTGCCATCAGTGAGTCGGGGAGACACCCTTCCTACGAGCAGTACTTC	CAISESGRHPSYEQYF
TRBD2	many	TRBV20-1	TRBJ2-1	TGCAGTGCTAGAGATATTTCGGGAGGGGAGTTCTTC	CSARDISGGEFF
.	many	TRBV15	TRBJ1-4	TGTGCCACCAGCAGAGCAACAGGGCCAACTAATGAAAAACTGTTTTTT	CATSRATGPTNEKLFF
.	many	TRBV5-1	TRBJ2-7	TGCGCCAGCAGCTTGCGGTGGGGGAATTACCACTACGAGCAGTACTTC	CASSLRWGNYHYEQYF
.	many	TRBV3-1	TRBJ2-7	TGTGCCAGCAGCCAAGGAAGACAGCCAATATCCTACGAGCAGTACTTC	CASSQGRQPISYEQYF
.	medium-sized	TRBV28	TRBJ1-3	TGTGCCAGCAGTTTCTCCGGGACCGTAGGGGCTGGAAACACCATATATTTT	CASSFSGTVGAGNTIYF
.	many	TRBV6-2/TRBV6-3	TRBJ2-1	TGTGCCAGCAGCCCCTGGGAGCGCGATCGTTTATACAATGAGCAGTTCTTC	CASSPWERDRLYNEQFF
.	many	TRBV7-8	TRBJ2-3	TGTGCCAGCAGCTCCGTCGACATTCGAATCACAGATACGCAGTATTTT	CASSSVDIRITDTQYF
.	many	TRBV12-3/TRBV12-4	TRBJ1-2	TGTGCCAGCAGTTTATGGGGAGACTATGGCTACACCTTC	CASSLWGDYGYTF
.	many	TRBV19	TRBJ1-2	TGTGCCAGTAGTATAGGGCAGGGGAACTATGGCTACACCTTC	CASSIGQGNYGYTF
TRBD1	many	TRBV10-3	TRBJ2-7	TGTGCCATCAGTGAGTCGGGACAGGGGTCGAATCCCGAGCAGTACTTC	CAISESGQGSNPEQYF
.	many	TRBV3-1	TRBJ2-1	TGTGCCAGCAGCCAAGATCTGGTAGAGGGTTCCTGGTACAATGAGCAGTTCTTC	CASSQDLVEGSWYNEQFF
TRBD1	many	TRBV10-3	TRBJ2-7	TGTGCCATCAGTGACCCACAGGGGGCCTACGAGCAGTACTTC	CAISDPQGAYEQYF
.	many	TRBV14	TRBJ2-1	TGTGCCAGCAGCCCGGGGGCCGGGGAACAGTTCTTC	CASSPGAGEQFF
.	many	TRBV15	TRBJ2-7	TGTGCCACCAGCACCCCCGAGAGCTACGAGCAGTACTTC	CATSTPESYEQYF
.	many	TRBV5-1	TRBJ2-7	TGCGCCAGCAGCTTAGCATCCGGGACATACTCCTACGAGCAGTACTTC	CASSLASGTYSYEQYF
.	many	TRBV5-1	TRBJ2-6	TGCGCCAGCAGCTTGGACGCCACAGGGTCTGGGGCCAACGTCCTGACTTTC	CASSLDATGSGANVLTF
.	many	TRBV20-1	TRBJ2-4	TGCAGTGCTAGGTTGGCAGGGGCCCCTTTAGCCAAAAACATTCAGTACTTC	CSARLAGAPLAKNIQYF
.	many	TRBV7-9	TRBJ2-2	TGTGCCAGCATCAGGCTCAAGGTGGACGGGGAGCTGTTTTTT	CASIRLKVDGELFF
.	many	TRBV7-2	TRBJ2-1	TGTGCCAGCAGCTTGGGGGCCTATAGCTCCTACAATGAGCAGTTCTTC	CASSLGAYSSYNEQFF
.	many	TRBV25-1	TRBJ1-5	TGTGCCAGCAGTGAATTCGAGACCGATCAGCCCCAGCATTTT	CASSEFETDQPQHF
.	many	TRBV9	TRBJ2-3	TGTGCCAGCAGCGCAGAAGCGGAAAGAGGGTCAGATACGCAGTATTTT	CASSAEAERGSDTQYF
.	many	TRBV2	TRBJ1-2	TGTGCCAGCAGTCATGGTGGCTACACCTTC	CASSHGGYTF
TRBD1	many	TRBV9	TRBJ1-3	TGTGCCAGCAGCCCAACCGGGACAGGGGCTGGAAACACCATATATTTT	CASSPTGTGAGNTIYF
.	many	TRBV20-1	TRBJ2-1	TGCAGTGCTAGAAACCCGGACAGTTCTTGGGGTGAGCAGTTCTTC	CSARNPDSSWGEQFF
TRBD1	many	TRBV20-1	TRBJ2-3	TGCAGTGCCATTCCGGGACAGGAGGGAGATACGCAGTATTTT	CSAIPGQEGDTQYF
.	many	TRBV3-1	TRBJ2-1	TGTGCCAGCAACCAAGGGATGGATCAGGAGCAGTTCTTC	CASNQGMDQEQFF
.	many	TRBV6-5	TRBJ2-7	TGTGCCAGCAGTAAGGGGGTTGGGGTCGGTCCCTACGAGCAGTACTTC	CASSKGVGVGPYEQYF
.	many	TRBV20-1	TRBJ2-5	TGCAGTGCTAGTGAAGAGACCCAGTACTTC	CSASEETQYF